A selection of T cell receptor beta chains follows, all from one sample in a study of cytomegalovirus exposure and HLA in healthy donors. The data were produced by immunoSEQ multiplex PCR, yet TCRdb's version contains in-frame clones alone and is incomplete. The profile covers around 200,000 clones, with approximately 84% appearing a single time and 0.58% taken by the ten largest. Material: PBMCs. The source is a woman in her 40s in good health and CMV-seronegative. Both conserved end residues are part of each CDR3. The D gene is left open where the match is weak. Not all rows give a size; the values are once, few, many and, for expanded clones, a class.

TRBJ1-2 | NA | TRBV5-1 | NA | TGCGCCAGCAGCTTGGGTGCGGGTGTTCTGGATGATGGCTACACCTTC | CASSLGAGVLDDGYTF
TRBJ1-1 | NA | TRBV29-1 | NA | TGCAGCGTTGAGCACCTGGCAAGGAACACTGAAGCTTTCTTT | CSVEHLARNTEAFF
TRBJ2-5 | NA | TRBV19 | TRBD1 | TGTGCCAGTAAGACGGGACAGGGAGTTGTGGGGACCCAGTACTTC | CASKTGQGVVGTQYF
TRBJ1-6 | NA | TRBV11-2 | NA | TGTGCCAGCGCTCGGGGGGGGTTCAGCTCCTATAATTCACCCCTCCACTTT | CASARGGFSSYNSPLHF
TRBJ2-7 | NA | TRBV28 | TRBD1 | TGTGCCAGCAGGAGCGGACAGGGGCTGAACGAGCAGTACTTC | CASRSGQGLNEQYF
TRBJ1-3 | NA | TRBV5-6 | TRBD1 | TGTGCCAGCAGCTTGGAGGGGACAGGGTCGAACACCATATATTTT | CASSLEGTGSNTIYF
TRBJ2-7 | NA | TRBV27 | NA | TGTGCCAGCAGTTTATCTGTAGCTGCCTCCTACGAGCAGTACTTC | CASSLSVAASYEQYF
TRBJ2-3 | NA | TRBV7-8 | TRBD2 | TGTGCCAGCAGCTCAGGCGGGGGGGCTTTAGATACGCAGTATTTT | CASSSGGGALDTQYF
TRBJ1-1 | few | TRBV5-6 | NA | TGTGCCAGCAGCTTGGGTAGGGGAAGCTACAGGGTACGAGCTGAAGCTTTCTTT | CASSLGRGSYRVRAEAFF
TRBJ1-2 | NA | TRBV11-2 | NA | TGTGCCAGCAGCCCTCGAAGAGGATCCGGCTACACCTTC | CASSPRRGSGYTF
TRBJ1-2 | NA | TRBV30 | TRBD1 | TGTGCCTGGAGTGCAAATCTACAGGGGGCGGGTGGCTACACCTTC | CAWSANLQGAGGYTF
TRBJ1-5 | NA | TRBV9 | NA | TGTGCCAGCAGCGTCGATGGACACAGCAATCAGCCCCAGCATTTT | CASSVDGHSNQPQHF
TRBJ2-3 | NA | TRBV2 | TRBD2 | TGTGCCAGCAGTGTTTGGGGGACTAGCGGAAACACAGATACGCAGTATTTT | CASSVWGTSGNTDTQYF
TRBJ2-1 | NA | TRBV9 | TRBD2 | TGTGCCAGCAGCGGGACTAGCGGGGGGCGGAATGAGCAGTTCTTC | CASSGTSGGRNEQFF
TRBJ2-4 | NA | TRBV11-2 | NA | TGTGCCAGCAGCTGGGAGTGGGGAAACAAAAACATTCAGTACTTC | CASSWEWGNKNIQYF
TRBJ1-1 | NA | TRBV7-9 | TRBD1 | TGTGCCAGCAGCTTAGGACAGGGGATGAACACTGAAGCTTTCTTT | CASSLGQGMNTEAFF
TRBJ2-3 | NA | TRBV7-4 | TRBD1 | TGTGCCAGCAACTTCATGGAGGGGACAGGGGGGTCAGATACGCAGTATTTT | CASNFMEGTGGSDTQYF
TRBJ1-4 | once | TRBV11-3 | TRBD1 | TGTGCCAGCAGCTTGTCCGGGACAGGGGAAAAACTGTTTTTT | CASSLSGTGEKLFF
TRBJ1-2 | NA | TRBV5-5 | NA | TGTGCCAGCAACCTCGACACGGGATATGGCTACACCTTC | CASNLDTGYGYTF
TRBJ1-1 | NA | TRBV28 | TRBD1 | TGTGCCAGCAGTCAGGGGGCGCTGAACACTGAAGCTTTCTTT | CASSQGALNTEAFF
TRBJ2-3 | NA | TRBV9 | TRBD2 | TGTGCCAGCAGCGCCGGGGCGGGGGACTCCACAGATACGCAGTATTTT | CASSAGAGDSTDTQYF
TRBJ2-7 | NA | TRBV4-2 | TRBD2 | TGTGCCAGCAGCCAAGTGGGGACGGGGGGGCGTCCCTACGAGCAGTACTTC | CASSQVGTGGRPYEQYF
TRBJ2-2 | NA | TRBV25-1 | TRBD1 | TGTGCTAGTCAGGGACAGGGGGTCTCCGGGGAGCTGTTTTTT | CASQGQGVSGELFF
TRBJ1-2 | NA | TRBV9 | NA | TGTGCCAGCAGTCGGGGGGGGGCGGATGGCTACACCTTC | CASSRGGADGYTF
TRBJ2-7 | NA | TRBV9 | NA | TGTGCCAGCAGCCCTGGGACAACCTCCTACGAGCAGTACTTC | CASSPGTTSYEQYF
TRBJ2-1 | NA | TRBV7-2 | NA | TGTGCCAGCAGATATCCGGGAGCGAGATCTGAGCAGTTCTTC | CASRYPGARSEQFF
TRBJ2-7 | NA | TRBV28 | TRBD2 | TGTGCCAGCAGGCCTAGCGGGGAACCCTCCTACGAGCAGTACTTC | CASRPSGEPSYEQYF
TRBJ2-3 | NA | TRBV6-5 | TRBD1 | TGTGCCAGCAGAACAGGGGGCACAGATACGCAGTATTTT | CASRTGGTDTQYF
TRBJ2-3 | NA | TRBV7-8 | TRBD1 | TGTGCCAGCAGCGACCGGACAGGGATTGGTACGCAGTATTTT | CASSDRTGIGTQYF
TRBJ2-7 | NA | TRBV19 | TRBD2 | TGTGCCAGTAGTATGTCGGGGGGCTACGAGCAGTACTTC | CASSMSGGYEQYF
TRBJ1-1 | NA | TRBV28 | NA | TGTGCCAGCAGAGGTCGGGGGTTCGGTGAAGCTTTCTTT | CASRGRGFGEAFF
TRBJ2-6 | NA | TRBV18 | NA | TGTGCCAGCTCACCAGCTGGTAGCCCCTTGTCTGGGGCCAACGTCCTGACTTTC | CASSPAGSPLSGANVLTF
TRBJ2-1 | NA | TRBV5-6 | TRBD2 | TGTGCCAGCAGCTTGTCGGGGAGGGATATATGGTCCTACAATGAGCAGTTCTTC | CASSLSGRDIWSYNEQFF
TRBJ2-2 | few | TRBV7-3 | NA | TGTGCCAGCAGCTTAGGACACAACACCGGGGAGCTGTTTTTT | CASSLGHNTGELFF
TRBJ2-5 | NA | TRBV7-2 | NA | TGTGCCAGCAGCTTAGTCGACATAGGCACAGAGACCCAGTACTTC | CASSLVDIGTETQYF
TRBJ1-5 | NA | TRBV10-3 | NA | TGTGCCATCAGTGAGTCGGCGGTTTTGAATCAGCCCCAGCATTTT | CAISESAVLNQPQHF
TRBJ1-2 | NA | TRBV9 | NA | TGTGCCAGCAGCGTAGTGCGGGGGGCGGTGGATGGCTACACCTTC | CASSVVRGAVDGYTF
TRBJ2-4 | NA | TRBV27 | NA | TGTGCCAGCAGTTCGACAGGTCTAGGCATTCAGTACTTC | CASSSTGLGIQYF
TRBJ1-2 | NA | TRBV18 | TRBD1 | TGTGCCAGCTCACTAGAGGGGGCCGGGACTAACTATGGCTACACCTTC | CASSLEGAGTNYGYTF
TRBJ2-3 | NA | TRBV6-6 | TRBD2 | TGTGCCAGCAGTTACTTAGCTAGCGGGGGGGAAAATACGCAGTATTTT | CASSYLASGGENTQYF
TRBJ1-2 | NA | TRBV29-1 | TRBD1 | TGCAGCGTCGCATATACCGGGACAGGGGGCCTAGGCTACACCTTC | CSVAYTGTGGLGYTF
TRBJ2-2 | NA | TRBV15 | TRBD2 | TGTGCCACCTCGCCGGGGGGGCGGGCCGGGGAGCTGTTTTTT | CATSPGGRAGELFF
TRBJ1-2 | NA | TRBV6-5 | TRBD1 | TGTGCCAGCAGTTATAAGACGACAGGGATTGGTGGCTACACCTTC | CASSYKTTGIGGYTF
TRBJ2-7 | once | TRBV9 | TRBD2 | TGTGCCAGCAGCCGCGGACTAGCGGGGGGTTGGTACGAGCAGTACTTC | CASSRGLAGGWYEQYF
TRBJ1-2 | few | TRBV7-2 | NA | TGTGCCAGCAGCTTAGGGACCTTCGGCAGGGAACTTGGCTACACCTTC | CASSLGTFGRELGYTF
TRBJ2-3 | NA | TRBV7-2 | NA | TGTGCCAGCAGCAGGACTGGTGGCACAGATACGCAGTATTTT | CASSRTGGTDTQYF
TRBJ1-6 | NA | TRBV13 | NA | TGTGCCAGCAGGGTGGGCCCCCCCGATTCACCCCTCCACTTT | CASRVGPPDSPLHF